This TCR beta chain was recorded in a study of blood T cells in healthy people across ages. Primed by a sample-barcoded 5' primer and a J-beta primer mix, a second PCR proceeded for about 7 to 11 cycles. Via MiXCR, TCRdb re-called the 5' RACE reads, giving one row per CDR3 protein. The table lists over 500,000 distinct CDR3 sequences, about 27% of them singletons. The CDR3 has 14 amino acids. CDR1 is SGHTA and CDR2 is FQGNSA in the germline V gene. With 5 bases clipped from V and 4 bases from J, the junction kept 6 bases outside the gene matches. These data were likewise used in another study, on T cells of mothers and their children.

The V and J genes are TRBV7-2 and TRBJ1-2, with 8 nucleotides matching TRBD1. Sequenced material: blood. The sequence was obtained from a boy aged 2-15 years in good health. The CDR3 DNA reads as TGTGCCAGCAGCCCGGACAGGGTGCGCTATGGCTACACCTTC. The encoded protein is CASSPDRVRYGYTF.